One T cell receptor beta chain is described in this entry. This entry belongs to a study of blood T cell repertoires in COVID-19. Study context: Sample material is recorded as cDNA or gDNA derived from T cells, B-cell-depleted T cells, or PBMCs.

This CDR3 spans 12 amino acids. Germline loops: CDR1 KGHSH, CDR2 LQKENI. Trimming shortened V by 6 bases and J by 0 bases, and 4 bases separated the two germline ends. How the authors handled the data: Counts of nucleated cells, estimated from reference gene primer amplification, were obtained. Profiled with immunoSEQ multiplex PCR; TCRdb holds only in-frame clones, not every one. The V and J calls and clone size are taken from that table; D and trimming were inferred from the DNA. The data contain some 160,000 clones, over 70% of them singletons. This receptor was identified in a man between 45 and 60 years old with active or convalescent COVID-19. Input material: peripheral blood. This chain uses TRBV18 with TRBJ2-3; D ambiguous. CDR3 residues: CASSLSTDTQYF. The CDR3 bases are TGTGCCAGCTCCCTTAGCACAGATACGCAGTATTTT. Based on the CDR3 plus reference TRBV18 and TRBJ2-3, the full variable domain is NAGVMQNPRHLVRRRGQEARLRCSPMKGHSHVYWYRQLPEEGLKFMVYLQKENIIDESGMPKERFSAEFPKEGPSILRIQQVVRGDSAAYFCASSLSTDTQYFGPGTRLTVL.